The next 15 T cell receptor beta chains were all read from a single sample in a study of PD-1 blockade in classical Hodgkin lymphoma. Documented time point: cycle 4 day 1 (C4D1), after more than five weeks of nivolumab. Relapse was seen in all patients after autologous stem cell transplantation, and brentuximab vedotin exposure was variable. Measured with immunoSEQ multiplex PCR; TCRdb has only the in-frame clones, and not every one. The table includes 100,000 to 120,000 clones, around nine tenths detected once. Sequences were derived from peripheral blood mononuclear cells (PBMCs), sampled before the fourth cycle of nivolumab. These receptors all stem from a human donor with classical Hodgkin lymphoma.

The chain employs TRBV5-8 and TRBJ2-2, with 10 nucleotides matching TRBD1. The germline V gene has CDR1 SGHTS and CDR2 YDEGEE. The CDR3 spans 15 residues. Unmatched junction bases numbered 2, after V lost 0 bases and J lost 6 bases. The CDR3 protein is CASSLVGQGAGELFF. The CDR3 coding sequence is TGTGCCAGCAGCTTGGTAGGACAGGGGGCCGGGGAGCTGTTTTTT.

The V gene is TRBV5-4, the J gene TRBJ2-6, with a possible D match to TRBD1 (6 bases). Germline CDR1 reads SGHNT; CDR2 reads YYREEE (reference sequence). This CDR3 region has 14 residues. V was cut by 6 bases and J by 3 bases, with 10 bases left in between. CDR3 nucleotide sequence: TGTGCCAGCAACACAGGGTATGGGGCCAACGTCCTGACTTTC. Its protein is CASNTGYGANVLTF. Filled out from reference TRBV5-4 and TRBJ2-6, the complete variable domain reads ETGVTQSPTHLIKTRGQQVTLRCSSQSGHNTVSWYQQALGQGPQFIFQYYREEENGRGNFPPRFSGLQFPNYSSELNVNALELDDSALYLCASNTGYGANVLTFGAGSRLTVL.

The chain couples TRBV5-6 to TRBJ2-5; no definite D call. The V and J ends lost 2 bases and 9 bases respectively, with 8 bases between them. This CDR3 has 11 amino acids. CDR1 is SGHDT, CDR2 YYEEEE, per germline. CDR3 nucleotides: TGTGCCAGCAGCTTCAGGAGAGCCCAGTACTTC. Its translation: CASSFRRAQYF.

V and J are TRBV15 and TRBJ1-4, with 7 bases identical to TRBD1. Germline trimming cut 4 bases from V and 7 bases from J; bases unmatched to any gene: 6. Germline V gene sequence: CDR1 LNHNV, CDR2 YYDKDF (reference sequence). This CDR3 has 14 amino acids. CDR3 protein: CATSTRDRAEKLFF. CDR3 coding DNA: TGTGCCACCAGCACCCGGGACAGAGCTGAAAAACTGTTTTTT.

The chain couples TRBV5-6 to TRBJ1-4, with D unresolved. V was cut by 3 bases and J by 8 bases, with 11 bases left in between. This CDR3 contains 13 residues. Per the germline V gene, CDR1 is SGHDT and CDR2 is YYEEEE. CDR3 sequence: CASSSTGAEKLFF. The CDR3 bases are TGTGCCAGCAGCTCGACGGGCGCCGAAAAACTGTTTTTT.

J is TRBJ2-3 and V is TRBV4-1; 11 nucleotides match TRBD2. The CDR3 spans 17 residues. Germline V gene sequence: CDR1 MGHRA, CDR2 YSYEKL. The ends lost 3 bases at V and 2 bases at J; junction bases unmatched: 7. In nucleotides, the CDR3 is TGCGCCAGCAGCCACCAACTAGCGGGAGCGGACACAGATACGCAGTATTTT. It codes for CASSHQLAGADTDTQYF.

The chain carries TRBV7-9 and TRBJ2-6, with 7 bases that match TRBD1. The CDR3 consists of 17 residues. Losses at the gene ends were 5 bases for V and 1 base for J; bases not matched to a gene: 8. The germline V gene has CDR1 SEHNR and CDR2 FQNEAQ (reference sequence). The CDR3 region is CASSTRQGQSGANVLTF. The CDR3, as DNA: TGTGCCAGCAGCACCCGACAGGGTCAATCTGGGGCCAACGTCCTGACTTTC.

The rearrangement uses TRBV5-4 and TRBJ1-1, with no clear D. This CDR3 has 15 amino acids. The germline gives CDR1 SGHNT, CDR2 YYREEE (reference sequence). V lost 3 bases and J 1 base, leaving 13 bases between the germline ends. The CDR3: CASSSLREGNTEAFF. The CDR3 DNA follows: TGTGCCAGCAGCTCCCTCCGGGAAGGGAACACTGAAGCTTTCTTT.

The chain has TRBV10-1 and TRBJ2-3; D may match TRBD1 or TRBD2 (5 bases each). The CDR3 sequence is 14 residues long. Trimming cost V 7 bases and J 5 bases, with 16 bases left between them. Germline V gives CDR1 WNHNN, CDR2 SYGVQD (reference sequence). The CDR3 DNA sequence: TGCGCCAGCAAAAGGGACCGCTCAGGAGATACGCAGTATTTT. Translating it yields CASKRDRSGDTQYF.

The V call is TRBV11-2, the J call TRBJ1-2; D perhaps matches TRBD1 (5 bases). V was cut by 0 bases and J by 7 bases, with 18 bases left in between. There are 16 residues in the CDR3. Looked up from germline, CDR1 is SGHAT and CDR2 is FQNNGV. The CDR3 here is CASSLDGAGRSGGYTF. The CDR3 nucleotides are TGTGCCAGCAGCTTAGACGGGGCAGGGAGGTCAGGTGGCTACACCTTC.

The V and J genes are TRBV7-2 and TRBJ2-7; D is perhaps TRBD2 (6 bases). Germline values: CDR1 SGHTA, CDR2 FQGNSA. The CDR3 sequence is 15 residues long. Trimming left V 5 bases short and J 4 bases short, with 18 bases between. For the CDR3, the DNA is TGTGCCAGCAGCCCCGGGGGTGGACCTGTATACGAGCAGTACTTC. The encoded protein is CASSPGGGPVYEQYF. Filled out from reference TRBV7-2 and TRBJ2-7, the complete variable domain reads GAGVSQSPSNKVTEKGKDVELRCDPISGHTALYWYRQSLGQGLEFLIYFQGNSAPDKSGLPSDRFSAERTGGSVSTLTIQRTQQEDSAVYLCASSPGGGPVYEQYFGPGTRLTVT.

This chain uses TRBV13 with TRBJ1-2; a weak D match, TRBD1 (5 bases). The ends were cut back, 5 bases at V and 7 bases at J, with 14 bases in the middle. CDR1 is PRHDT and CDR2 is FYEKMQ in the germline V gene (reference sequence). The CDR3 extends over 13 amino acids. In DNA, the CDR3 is TGTGCCAGCAGCCCGGAGGGGACCACTGGCTACACCTTC. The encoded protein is CASSPEGTTGYTF.

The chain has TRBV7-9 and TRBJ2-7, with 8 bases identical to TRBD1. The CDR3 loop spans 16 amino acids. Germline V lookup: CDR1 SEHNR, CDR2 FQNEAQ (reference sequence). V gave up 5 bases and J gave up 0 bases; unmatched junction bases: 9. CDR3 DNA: TGTGCCAGCAGCCTCGGGACAGGTCCCCTCTCCTACGAGCAGTACTTC. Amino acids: CASSLGTGPLSYEQYF. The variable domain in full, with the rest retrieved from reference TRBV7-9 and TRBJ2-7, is DTGVSQNPRHKITKRGQNVTFRCDPISEHNRLYWYRQTLGQGPEFLTYFQNEAQLEKSRLLSDRFSAERPKGSFSTLEIQRTEQGDSAMYLCASSLGTGPLSYEQYFGPGTRLTVT.

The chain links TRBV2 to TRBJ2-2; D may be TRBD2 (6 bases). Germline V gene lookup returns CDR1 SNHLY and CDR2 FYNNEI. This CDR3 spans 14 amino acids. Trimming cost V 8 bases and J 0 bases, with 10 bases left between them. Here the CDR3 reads CASGLRTNTGELFF. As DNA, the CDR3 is TGTGCCAGCGGACTACGAACGAACACCGGGGAGCTGTTTTTT.

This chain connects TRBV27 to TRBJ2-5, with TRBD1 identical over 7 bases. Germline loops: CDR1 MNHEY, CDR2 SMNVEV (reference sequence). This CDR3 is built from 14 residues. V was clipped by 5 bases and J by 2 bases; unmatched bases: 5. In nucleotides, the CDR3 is TGTGCCAGCAGTCGACCGGGACAGCAAGAGACCCAGTACTTC. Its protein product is CASSRPGQQETQYF.